The next 10 T cell receptor beta chains were all read from a single sample in a study of blood T cells in healthy people across ages. PCR was performed a second time for about 6 to 11 cycles using a sample-barcoded 5' primer and a J-beta primer mix. MiXCR was run by TCRdb on the 5' RACE reads, yielding one entry per CDR3 protein. The sample includes about 1.6 million distinct CDR3 sequences, about 35% of them seen just once. Sequencing was carried out using blood. These receptors were taken from a woman aged 25 to 39 in good health.

There are a few counts of this clonotype. The V and J genes are TRBV3-1 and TRBJ2-7, with D possibly matching TRBD2 (6 bases). The DNA matches TRBJ2-5 better at its end, which makes the J call doubtful. The CDR3 sequence is 16 residues long. The germline gives CDR1 LGHDT, CDR2 YNNKEL (reference sequence). The DNA of the CDR3 is TGTGCCAGCAGCCACCTCCAAAGAAACGGCGGGAAGACCCAGTACTTC. Its translation is CASSHLQRNGGKTQYF.

J is TRBJ2-3 and V is TRBV4-1, with 10 bases identical to TRBD2. Germline CDR1 is MGHRA and CDR2 is YSYEKL. J lost 7 bases, V lost 4 bases, and 2 bases had no gene match. CDR3 length: 13 amino acids. CDR3 in DNA: TGCGCCAGCAGCCCTAGCGGGAGAAATACGCAGTATTTT. Protein product: CASSPSGRNTQYF.

This chain connects TRBV7-3 to TRBJ2-1; TRBD1 aligns across 11 bases. V shed 5 bases, J shed 4 bases, and the junction held 4 bases outside the gene matches. CDR1 is SGHTA and CDR2 is FQGTGA in the germline V gene. The CDR3 is 15 amino acids. In nucleotides, the CDR3 is TGTGCCAGCAGCCGGGACAGGGGGGATTACAATGAGCAGTTCTTC. Translated, it gives CASSRDRGDYNEQFF.

This clonotype was counted many times. The chain carries TRBV20-1 and TRBJ2-7; 10 nucleotides align to TRBD1. Unmatched junction bases numbered 29, after V lost 6 bases and J lost 3 bases. CDR3 length: 21 amino acids. Germline V gene lookup returns CDR1 DFQATT and CDR2 SNEGSKA (reference sequence). CDR3 sequence: CSANPPPAGTGVVRGLYEQYF. The CDR3 DNA is TGCAGTGCCAACCCCCCGCCCGCGGGGACAGGGGTTGTCCGTGGGCTCTACGAGCAGTACTTC.

This clonotype was counted a few times. A read error may explain this, as a much larger clone is one base away. The V and J genes are TRBV12-3 or TRBV12-4 and TRBJ1-2; 7 positions agree with TRBD1. This CDR3 is 14 amino acids long. After removal of 3 bases from V and 7 bases from J, the junction contained 8 bases not matched to a gene. The CDR3 nucleotides are TGTGCCAGCAGTTTGGCAGGGGGGGGCTGTGGCTACACCTTC. Encoded protein: CASSLAGGGCGYTF.

The V gene is TRBV11-2, the J gene TRBJ2-3, with 12 bases that match TRBD2. Germline lookup yields CDR1 SGHAT and CDR2 FQNNGV. The CDR3 extends over 15 amino acids. The J segment lost 8 bases and the V segment lost 6 bases, leaving 9 bases of the junction unmatched. The CDR3 DNA sequence: TGTGCCAGCAGAACCCTAGCGGGAGGGAGGGTTACGCAGTATTTT. Its translation: CASRTLAGGRVTQYF.

The V and J genes are TRBV20-1 and TRBJ2-1, with 10 bases matching TRBD1. This CDR3 is built from 13 residues. Unmatched junction bases numbered 7, after V lost 5 bases and J lost 9 bases. Germline CDR1 reads DFQATT; CDR2 reads SNEGSKA (reference sequence). The DNA of the CDR3 is TGCAGTGCTCAGGACAGGGGGGAGGGTGAGCAGTTCTTC. Amino acids: CSAQDRGEGEQFF.

The chain carries TRBV20-1 and TRBJ2-5; no clear D. The V gene's germline CDR1 is DFQATT and CDR2 SNEGSKA (reference sequence). CDR3 length: 13 residues. V shed 0 bases and J shed 4 bases, with 9 bases lying between them. CDR3 in amino acids: CSAREGYRETQYF. The CDR3 DNA sequence: TGCAGTGCTAGAGAGGGGTACCGAGAGACCCAGTACTTC.

V usage is TRBV2 and J usage is TRBJ2-1; weak D call: TRBD1 (6 bases). Trimming left V 5 bases short and J 9 bases short, with 14 bases between. The CDR3 consists of 13 residues. Germline V gene data show CDR1 as SNHLY and CDR2 as FYNNEI. CDR3 in amino acids: CASSKVGAAEQFF. CDR3 nucleotides: TGTGCCAGCAGTAAGGTGGGGGCAGCTGAGCAGTTCTTC. Combining the CDR3 with reference TRBV2 and TRBJ2-1 gives the whole variable domain EPEVTQTPSHQVTQMGQEVILRCVPISNHLYFYWYRQILGQKVEFLVSFYNNEISEKSEIFDDQFSVERPDGSNFTLKIRSTKLEDSAMYFCASSKVGAAEQFFGPGTRLTVL.

The chain has TRBV6-1 and TRBJ2-7, with D tentatively TRBD2 (7 bases). The germline V gene encodes CDR1 MNHNS and CDR2 SASEGT. The CDR3 totals 13 residues. CDR3 residues: CAIGGGVAYEQYF. Written as DNA, the CDR3 is TGTGCTATAGGGGGGGGTGTCGCCTACGAGCAGTACTTC.